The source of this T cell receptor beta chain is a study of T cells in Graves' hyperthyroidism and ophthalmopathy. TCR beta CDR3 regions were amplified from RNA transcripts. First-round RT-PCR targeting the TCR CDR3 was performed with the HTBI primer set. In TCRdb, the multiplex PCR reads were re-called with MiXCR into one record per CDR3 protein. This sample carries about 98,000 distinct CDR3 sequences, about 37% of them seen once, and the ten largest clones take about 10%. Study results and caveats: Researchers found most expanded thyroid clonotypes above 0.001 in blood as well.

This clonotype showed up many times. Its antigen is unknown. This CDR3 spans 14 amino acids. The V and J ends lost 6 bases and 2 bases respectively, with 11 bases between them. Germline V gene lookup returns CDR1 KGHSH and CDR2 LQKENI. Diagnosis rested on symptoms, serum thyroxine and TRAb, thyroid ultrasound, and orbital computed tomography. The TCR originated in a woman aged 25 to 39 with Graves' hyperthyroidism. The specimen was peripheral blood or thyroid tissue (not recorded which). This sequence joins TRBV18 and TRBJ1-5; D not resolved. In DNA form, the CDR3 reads TGTGCCAGCTCGAGTCCCGGGCGCAATCAGCCCCAGCATTTT. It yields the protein CASSSPGRNQPQHF.